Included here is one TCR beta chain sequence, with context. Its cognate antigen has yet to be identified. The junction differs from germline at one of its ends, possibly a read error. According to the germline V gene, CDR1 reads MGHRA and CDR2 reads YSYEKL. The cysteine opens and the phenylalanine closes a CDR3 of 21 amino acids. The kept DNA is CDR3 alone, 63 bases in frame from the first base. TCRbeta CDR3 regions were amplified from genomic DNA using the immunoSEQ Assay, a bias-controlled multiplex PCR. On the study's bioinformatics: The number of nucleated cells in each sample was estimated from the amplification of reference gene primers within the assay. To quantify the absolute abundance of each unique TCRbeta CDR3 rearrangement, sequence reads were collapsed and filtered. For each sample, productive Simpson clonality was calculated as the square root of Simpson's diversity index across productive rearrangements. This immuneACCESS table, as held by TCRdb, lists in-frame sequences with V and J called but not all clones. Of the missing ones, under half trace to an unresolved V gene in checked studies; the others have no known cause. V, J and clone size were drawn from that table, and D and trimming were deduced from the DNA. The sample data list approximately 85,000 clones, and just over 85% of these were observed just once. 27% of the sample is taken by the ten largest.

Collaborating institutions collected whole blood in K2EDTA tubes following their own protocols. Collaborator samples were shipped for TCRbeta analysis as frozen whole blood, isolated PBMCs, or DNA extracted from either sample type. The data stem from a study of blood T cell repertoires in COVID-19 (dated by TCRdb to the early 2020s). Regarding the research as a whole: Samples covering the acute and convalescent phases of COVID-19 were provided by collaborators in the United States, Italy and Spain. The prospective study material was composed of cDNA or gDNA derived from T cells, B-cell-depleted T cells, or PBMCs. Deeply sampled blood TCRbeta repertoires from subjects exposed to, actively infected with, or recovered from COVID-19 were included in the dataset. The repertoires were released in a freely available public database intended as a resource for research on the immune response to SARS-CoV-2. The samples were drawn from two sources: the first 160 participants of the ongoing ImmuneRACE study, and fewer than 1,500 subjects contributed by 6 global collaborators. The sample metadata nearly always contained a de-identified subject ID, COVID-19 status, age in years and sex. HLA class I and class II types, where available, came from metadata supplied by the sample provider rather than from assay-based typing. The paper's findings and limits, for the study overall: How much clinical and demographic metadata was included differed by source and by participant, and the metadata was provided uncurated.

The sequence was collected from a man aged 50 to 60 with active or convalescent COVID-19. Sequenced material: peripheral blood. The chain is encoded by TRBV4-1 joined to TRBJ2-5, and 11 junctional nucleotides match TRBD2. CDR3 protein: CASCQVDSTLGLAAGGETQYF. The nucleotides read TGCGCCAGCTGCCAAGTGGACAGTACTTTGGGACTAGCGGCCGGGGGGGAGACCCAGTACTTC.